A selection of T cell receptor beta chains follows, all from one sample in a study of beta chain features in type 1 diabetes. The data were produced by immunoSEQ multiplex PCR, yet TCRdb's version contains in-frame clones alone and is incomplete. This sample carries about 240,000 clones, around 14% of them seen once, and the ten largest clones take approximately 0.018%. The sample was naive CD4+ T cells from blood. These receptors originate from a young man with type 1 diabetes. Each CDR3 is given with its conserved first and last residue. The D gene is left open where the match is weak. Some rows mark clone size as missing; the rest say once, few, many or name a class of expanded clone.

v_gene	abundance	d_gene	j_gene	CDR3nt	CDR3aa
TRBV15	few	.	TRBJ2-3	TGTGCCACCAGCAGAGATCTGACGGGGACAGATACGCAGTATTTT	CATSRDLTGTDTQYF
TRBV29-1	.	.	TRBJ1-1	TGCAGCGTGATAGACAGTCCCTCGCTGAACACTGAAGCTTTCTTT	CSVIDSPSLNTEAFF
TRBV11-2	.	.	TRBJ1-1	TGTGCCAGCAGGCCTCAGACTGGAACTGAAGCTTTCTTT	CASRPQTGTEAFF
TRBV2	.	TRBD1	TRBJ1-1	TGTGCCAGCATAAACAGGGGCACTGAAGCTTTCTTT	CASINRGTEAFF
TRBV7-8	.	TRBD1	TRBJ2-3	TGTGCCAGCAGCTTAGACAGGGGAGATACGCAGTATTTT	CASSLDRGDTQYF
TRBV21-1	few	.	TRBJ2-1	TGTGCCAGCAGTCCGAAGCCTTGGACAAATTCCTACAATGAGCAGTTCTTC	CASSPKPWTNSYNEQFF
TRBV30	.	.	TRBJ2-2	TGTGCCTGGAGTGTAAGGGGCAGGACCGGGGAGCTGTTTTTT	CAWSVRGRTGELFF
TRBV6-1	.	.	TRBJ1-1	TGTGCCAGCAGTGCGGACATGCTTGACGCTTTCTTT	CASSADMLDAFF
TRBV29-1	.	.	TRBJ1-5	TGCAGCGTTGGTCACAGGGAGAATCAGCCCCAGCATTTT	CSVGHRENQPQHF
TRBV5-1	.	.	TRBJ1-1	TGCGCCAGCAGCTCTCAGGACAGCTACACTGAAGCTTTCTTT	CASSSQDSYTEAFF
TRBV30	many	.	TRBJ1-1	TGTGCCTGGAGTTATCAGGCCAACACTGAAGCTTTCTTT	CAWSYQANTEAFF
TRBV19	.	.	TRBJ2-5	TGTGCCAGTAGTATTGGGGGGAAAGAGACCCAGTACTTC	CASSIGGKETQYF
TRBV6-5	.	.	TRBJ2-3	TGTGCCAGCAGAGCTTCCACAGATACGCAGTATTTT	CASRASTDTQYF
TRBV19	.	TRBD1	TRBJ2-4	TGTGCCAGTAGTGACAGGGGGCTGGGCAAAAACATTCAGTACTTC	CASSDRGLGKNIQYF
TRBV5-1	few	.	TRBJ2-5	TGCGCCAGCAGCTTGATAGCCACGCAAGAGACCCAGTACTTC	CASSLIATQETQYF
TRBV7-9	few	.	TRBJ1-1	TGTGCCAGCAGACGGGAGGACACTGAAGCTTTCTTT	CASRREDTEAFF
TRBV11-1	.	TRBD2	TRBJ2-1	TGTGCCAGCAGCTCCGGGACTAGATACAATGAGCAGTTCTTC	CASSSGTRYNEQFF
TRBV6-6	few	.	TRBJ1-2	TGTGCCAGCAGCCCTGGACCGGAGGGCTATGGCTACACCTTC	CASSPGPEGYGYTF
TRBV7-9	.	TRBD1	TRBJ2-5	TGTGCCAGTGATAGACAGGGGGCTGGAGAGACCCAGTACTTC	CASDRQGAGETQYF
TRBV7-8	.	.	TRBJ2-7	TGTGCCAGCAGCTGGAAACAGGATTTCTACGAGCAGTACTTC	CASSWKQDFYEQYF
TRBV10-3	few	TRBD2	TRBJ2-3	TGTGCCATCAGCGGAAGGTCGACGGGAGGAGTGAAAGATACGCAGTATTTT	CAISGRSTGGVKDTQYF
TRBV4-2	.	TRBD2	TRBJ2-7	TGTGCCAGCAGCCTCATGACTAGCGGGAGGGCCAAAGGCCACGAGCAGTACTTC	CASSLMTSGRAKGHEQYF
TRBV6-6	.	TRBD2	TRBJ2-3	TGTGCCAGCAGTGAGACTAGCGGGGGTACAGATACGCAGTATTTT	CASSETSGGTDTQYF
TRBV5-4	few	TRBD1	TRBJ1-6	TGTGCCAGCAGGGAAGGACAGGAGGGACCCCTCCACTTT	CASREGQEGPLHF
TRBV2	few	.	TRBJ1-6	TGTGCCAGCAGTGTTGGAACGGGGTCACCCCTCCACTTT	CASSVGTGSPLHF
TRBV7-9	few	.	TRBJ2-5	TGTGCCAGCAGCCCGAACAGCCAAGAGACCCAGTACTTC	CASSPNSQETQYF
TRBV10-3	few	.	TRBJ1-2	TGTGCCATCAGTGAGTCTTCGGGACTCGCAAACTATGGCTACACCTTC	CAISESSGLANYGYTF
TRBV4-1	few	.	TRBJ1-6	TGCGCCAGCAGCCAAGTGGGGCAGGATAATTCACCCCTCCACTTT	CASSQVGQDNSPLHF
TRBV2	.	TRBD1	TRBJ1-5	TGTGCCAGCAGGCCCGGGACAGGGATCAATCAGCCCCAGCATTTT	CASRPGTGINQPQHF
TRBV7-6	.	.	TRBJ2-6	TGTGCCAGCAGCATACAGGGGGGGTCTGGGGCCAACGTCCTGACTTTC	CASSIQGGSGANVLTF
TRBV9	few	.	TRBJ2-7	TGTGCCAGCAGTCGGGGGTACGAGCAGTACTTC	CASSRGYEQYF
TRBV25-1	few	.	TRBJ1-2	TGTGCCAGCAGTGATCCCGGGGGGCGAGGTGGCTACACCTTC	CASSDPGGRGGYTF
TRBV30	few	.	TRBJ2-2	TGTGCCTGGAGTGTAATGGTGAGACGGGCCGGGGAGCTGTTTTTT	CAWSVMVRRAGELFF
TRBV6-1	.	TRBD1	TRBJ2-5	TGTGCCAGCACTATGACAGGGACGGTTCAAGAGACCCAGTACTTC	CASTMTGTVQETQYF
TRBV30	.	TRBD1	TRBJ1-4	TGTGCCTGGGCTGCTAACAGGGGGCCACAGGAAAAACTGTTTTTT	CAWAANRGPQEKLFF
TRBV5-1	few	TRBD2	TRBJ2-2	TGCGCCAGCAGCCTTGGGCCAAGCGGGAGTAGGACCGGGGAGCTGTTTTTT	CASSLGPSGSRTGELFF
TRBV19	.	TRBD2	TRBJ2-1	TGTGCCAGTAGTATAGAGGGAGCGGGGGGGCAGTTCTTC	CASSIEGAGGQFF
TRBV28	few	.	TRBJ1-2	TGTGCCAGCAGTTTAACAGACTATGGCTACACCTTC	CASSLTDYGYTF
TRBV5-4	.	TRBD1	TRBJ1-1	TGTGCCAGCAGCACAGGGGGTTTGAACACTGAAGCTTTCTTT	CASSTGGLNTEAFF
TRBV5-6	.	.	TRBJ2-5	TGTGCCAGCAGCCCCAGGGCCTGGGAGACCCAGTACTTC	CASSPRAWETQYF
TRBV6-1	few	.	TRBJ2-3	TGTGCCAGCAGTGAAGCGCTTCTTAGCAACTCTCCCACAGATACGCAGTATTTT	CASSEALLSNSPTDTQYF
TRBV5-6	.	TRBD1	TRBJ1-5	TGTGCCAGCAGCTTGTCACCGGGACAGGGAAGGGGCAATCAGCCCCAGCATTTT	CASSLSPGQGRGNQPQHF
TRBV18	few	TRBD2	TRBJ2-1	TGTGCCAGCTCAGGTGCTCTAGCGGGGTACAATGAGCAGTTCTTC	CASSGALAGYNEQFF
TRBV29-1	.	.	TRBJ2-5	TGCAGCGTTGATAATGGGGGCCGAGAGACCCAGTACTTC	CSVDNGGRETQYF
TRBV19	few	TRBD2	TRBJ2-2	TGTGCCAGTAGTCCAAACCTAGCGGGAGGACCCTCGGGGACCGGGGAGCTGTTTTTT	CASSPNLAGGPSGTGELFF
TRBV10-3	.	TRBD1	TRBJ1-1	TGTGCCATCAGTGAGCAGGGGGCCATGGCTGAAGCTTTCTTT	CAISEQGAMAEAFF
TRBV5-1	few	.	TRBJ2-5	TGCGCCAGCAGCACCGAGGGTCAAGAGACCCAGTACTTC	CASSTEGQETQYF